These 9 T cell receptor beta chains came from one sample sequenced in a study of response to subunit inactivated influenza vaccine. One entry per CDR3 protein, called by TCRdb with MiXCR from the RT-PCR reads. The sample consists of about 190,000 distinct CDR3 sequences, under 15% of them appearing once. The specimen was CD8+ T cells sorted from PBMCs, collected approximately 5 days after vaccination. These receptors were obtained from a man aged 50 to 59 who received an inactivated influenza vaccine.

The V gene is TRBV28, the J gene TRBJ1-6, with D tentatively TRBD1 (5 bases). The germline V gene has CDR1 MDHEN and CDR2 SYDVKM. Between the trimmed V and J ends, which lost 6 bases and 11 bases, there was a span of 14 bases. The CDR3 consists of 13 residues. The CDR3 coding sequence is TGTGCCAGCAGGCAGGGTATCTGGGCACCCCTCCACTTT. This encodes CASRQGIWAPLHF.

In its sample, this clonotype was seen a few times. V is TRBV10-3 and J is TRBJ2-7; no definite D call. The V gene lost 0 bases and the J gene lost 2 bases, with 14 bases spanning the gap. This CDR3 is 16 amino acids long. CDR1 and CDR2 (germline): ENHRY, SYGVKD. In DNA, the CDR3 is TGTGCCATCAGTGAGTCTTCTTGGGCGGCAACCTACGAGCAGTACTTC. The encoded protein is CAISESSWAATYEQYF.

This clonotype has a handful of counts. At one end the junction does not follow the germline gene, possibly because of a read error. This rearrangement joins TRBV6-2 or TRBV6-3 to TRBJ2-1; perhaps TRBD2 as D (5 bases). Germline V gene data show CDR1 as MNHEY and CDR2 as SVGEGT. The CDR3 consists of 11 residues. The CDR3 region has the DNA TGTGCCAGCAGTTATAAACAAGAGCGGCTCTTC. Amino acid sequence: CASSYKQERLF.

The J gene is TRBJ2-7, the V gene TRBV27, with 7 bases matching TRBD2. Germline V gives CDR1 MNHEY, CDR2 SMNVEV (reference sequence). The length of the CDR3 is 15 residues. V lost 6 bases to trimming and J lost 2 bases; unmatched junction nucleotides: 10. The CDR3 coding sequence is TGTGCCAGCAGGCCAGACGGGGGGTGGACCTACGAGCAGTACTTC. Protein sequence: CASRPDGGWTYEQYF.

This chain connects TRBV4-3 to TRBJ2-3; either TRBD1 or TRBD2 may supply D (6 bases each). Per germline, CDR1 LGHNA and CDR2 YSLEER. The CDR3 sequence is 15 residues long. The V and J ends lost 0 bases and 8 bases respectively, with 15 bases between them. DNA of the CDR3: TGCGCCAGCAGCCAAGAATTAAGAGGGGGGCCTACGCAGTATTTT. Amino acids: CASSQELRGGPTQYF.

The chain carries TRBV7-9 and TRBJ2-7; 11 bases match TRBD2. Germline V CDR1 and CDR2: SEHNR, FQNEAQ (reference sequence). V shed 2 bases and J 4 bases; nucleotides not matched to a gene: 7. The CDR3 covers 16 residues. This chain's CDR3 is CASSLPTTSGTYEQYF. The CDR3 DNA reads as TGTGCCAGCAGCTTACCGACGACTAGCGGGACTTACGAGCAGTACTTC.

This chain uses TRBV7-2 with TRBJ2-5; no definite D call. Trimming removed 1 base at V and 6 bases at J, with 21 bases between. Germline V gives CDR1 SGHTA, CDR2 FQGNSA. This CDR3 has 17 residues. CDR3 amino acids: CASSLVNPSGRVKTQYF. Here the CDR3 DNA reads TGTGCCAGCAGCTTAGTTAATCCGTCCGGACGGGTGAAGACCCAGTACTTC.

This CDR3 reads CASRKPRTKTADGYTF. DNA of the CDR3: TGTGCCAGCAGAAAACCGAGGACGAAAACGGCGGATGGCTACACCTTC. V is TRBV6-1 and J is TRBJ1-2; D is unresolved. V lost 6 bases, J lost 6 bases, and 23 bases lay in between. CDR1 and CDR2 from the germline V gene are MNHNS and SASEGT. The CDR3 extends over 16 amino acids.

The J gene is TRBJ2-1, the V gene TRBV10-3, with 11 positions matching TRBD2. Germline lookup yields CDR1 ENHRY and CDR2 SYGVKD. The CDR3 loop spans 18 amino acids. V lost 0 bases to trimming and J lost 3 bases; unmatched junction nucleotides: 7. For the CDR3, the DNA is TGTGCCATCAGTGAGTCAGCCGGGACTAGCGGCTTCTACAATGAGCAGTTCTTC. It specifies CAISESAGTSGFYNEQFF.